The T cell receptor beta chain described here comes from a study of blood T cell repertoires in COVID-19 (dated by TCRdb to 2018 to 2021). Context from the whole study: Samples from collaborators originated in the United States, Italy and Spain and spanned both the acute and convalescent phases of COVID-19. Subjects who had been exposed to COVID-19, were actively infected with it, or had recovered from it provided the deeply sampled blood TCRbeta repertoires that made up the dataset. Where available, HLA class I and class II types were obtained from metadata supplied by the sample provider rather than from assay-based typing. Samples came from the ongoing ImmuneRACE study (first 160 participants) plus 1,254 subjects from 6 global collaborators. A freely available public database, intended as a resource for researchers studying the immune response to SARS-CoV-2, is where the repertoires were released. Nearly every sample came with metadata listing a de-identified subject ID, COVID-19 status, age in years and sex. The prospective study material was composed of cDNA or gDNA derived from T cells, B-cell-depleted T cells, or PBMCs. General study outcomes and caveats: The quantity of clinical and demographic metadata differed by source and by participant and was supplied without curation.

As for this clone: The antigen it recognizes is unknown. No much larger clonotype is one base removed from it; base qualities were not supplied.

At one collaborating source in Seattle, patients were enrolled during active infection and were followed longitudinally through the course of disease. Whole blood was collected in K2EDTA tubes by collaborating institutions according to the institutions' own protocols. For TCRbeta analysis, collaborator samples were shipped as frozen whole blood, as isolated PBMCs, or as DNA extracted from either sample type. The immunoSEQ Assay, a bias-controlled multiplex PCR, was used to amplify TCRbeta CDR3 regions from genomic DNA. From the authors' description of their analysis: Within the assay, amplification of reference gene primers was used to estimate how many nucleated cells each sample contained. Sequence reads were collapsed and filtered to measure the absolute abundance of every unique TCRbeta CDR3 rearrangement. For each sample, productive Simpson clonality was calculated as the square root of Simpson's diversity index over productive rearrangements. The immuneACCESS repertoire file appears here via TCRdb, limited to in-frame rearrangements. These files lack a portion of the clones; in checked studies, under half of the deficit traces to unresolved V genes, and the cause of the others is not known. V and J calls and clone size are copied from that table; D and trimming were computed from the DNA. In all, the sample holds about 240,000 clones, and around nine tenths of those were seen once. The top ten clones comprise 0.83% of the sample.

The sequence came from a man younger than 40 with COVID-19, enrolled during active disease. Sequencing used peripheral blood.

The CDR3 loop reads CSVGTGVDTIYF. The DNA sequence reads TGCAGCGTCGGCACAGGGGTGGACACCATATATTTT. The chain is assembled from TRBV29-1 and TRBJ1-3; 7 bases in the middle match TRBD1. The CDR1 and CDR2 encoded by the germline V gene are SQVTM and ANQGSEA. Compared with germline, V lacks 6 bases and J lacks 8 bases; bases without a gene match: 7. CDR3 length: 12 amino acids, cysteine to phenylalanine. Only the CDR3 portion is preserved as DNA: 36 bases, with reading frame beginning at the first base. Full variable domain (CDR3 extended with the reference TRBV29-1 and TRBJ1-3 proteins): SAVISQKPSRDICQRGTSLTIQCQVDSQVTMMFWYRQQPGQSLTLIATANQGSEATYESGFVIDKFPISRPNLTFSTLTVSNMSPEDSSIYLCSVGTGVDTIYFGEGSWLTVV.